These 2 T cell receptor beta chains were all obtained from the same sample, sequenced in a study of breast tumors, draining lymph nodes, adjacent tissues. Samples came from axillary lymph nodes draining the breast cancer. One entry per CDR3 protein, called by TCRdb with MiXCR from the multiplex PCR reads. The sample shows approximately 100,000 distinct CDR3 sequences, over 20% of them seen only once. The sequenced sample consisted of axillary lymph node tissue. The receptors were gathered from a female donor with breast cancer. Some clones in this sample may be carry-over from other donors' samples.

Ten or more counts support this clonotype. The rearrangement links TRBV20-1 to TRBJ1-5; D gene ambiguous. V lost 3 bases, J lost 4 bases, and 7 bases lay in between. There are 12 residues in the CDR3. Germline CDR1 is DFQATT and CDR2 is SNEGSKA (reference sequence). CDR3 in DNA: TGCAGTGCTAGGGCAGTGAATCAGCCCCAGCATTTT. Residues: CSARAVNQPQHF.

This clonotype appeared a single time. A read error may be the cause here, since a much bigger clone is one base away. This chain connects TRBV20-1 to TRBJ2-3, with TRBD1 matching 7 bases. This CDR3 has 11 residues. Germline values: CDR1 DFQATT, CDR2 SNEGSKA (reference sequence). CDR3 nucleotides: TGCCGGACCGACAGGGCAGATACGCAGTATTTT. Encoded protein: CRTDRADTQYF.